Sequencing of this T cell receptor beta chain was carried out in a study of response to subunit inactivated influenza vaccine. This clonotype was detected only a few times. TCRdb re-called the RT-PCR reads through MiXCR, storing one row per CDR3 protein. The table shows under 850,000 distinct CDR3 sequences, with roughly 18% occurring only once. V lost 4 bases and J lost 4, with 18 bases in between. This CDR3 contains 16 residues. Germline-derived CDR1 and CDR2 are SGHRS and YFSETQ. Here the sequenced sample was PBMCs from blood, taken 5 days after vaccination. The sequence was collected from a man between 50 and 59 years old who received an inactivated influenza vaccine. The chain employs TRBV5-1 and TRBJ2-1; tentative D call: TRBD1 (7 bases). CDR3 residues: CASSAPGDSYYNEQFF. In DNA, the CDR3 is TGCGCCAGCAGCGCCCCGGGGGACAGCTATTACAATGAGCAGTTCTTC.